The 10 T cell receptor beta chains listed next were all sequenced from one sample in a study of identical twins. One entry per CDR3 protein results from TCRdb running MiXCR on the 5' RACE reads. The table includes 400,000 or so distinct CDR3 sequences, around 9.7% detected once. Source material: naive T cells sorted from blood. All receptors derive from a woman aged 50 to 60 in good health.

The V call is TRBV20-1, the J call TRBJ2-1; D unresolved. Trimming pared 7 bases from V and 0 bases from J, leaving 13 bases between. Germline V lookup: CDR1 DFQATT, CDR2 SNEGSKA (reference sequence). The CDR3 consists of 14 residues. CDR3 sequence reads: CSGKPASSYNEQFF. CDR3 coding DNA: TGCAGTGGTAAACCGGCTAGCTCCTACAATGAGCAGTTCTTC.

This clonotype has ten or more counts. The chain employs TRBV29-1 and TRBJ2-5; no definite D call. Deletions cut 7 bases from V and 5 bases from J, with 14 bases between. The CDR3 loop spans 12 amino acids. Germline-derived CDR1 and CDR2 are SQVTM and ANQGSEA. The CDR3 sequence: CSGKPGTETQYF. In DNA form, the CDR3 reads TGCAGCGGGAAACCGGGTACGGAGACCCAGTACTTC.

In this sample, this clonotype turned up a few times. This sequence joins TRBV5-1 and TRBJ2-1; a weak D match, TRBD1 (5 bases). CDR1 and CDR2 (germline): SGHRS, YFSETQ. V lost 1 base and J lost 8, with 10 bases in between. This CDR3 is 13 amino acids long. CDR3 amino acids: CASSLISRDEQFF. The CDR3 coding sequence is TGCGCCAGCAGCTTGATAAGCAGGGATGAGCAGTTCTTC.

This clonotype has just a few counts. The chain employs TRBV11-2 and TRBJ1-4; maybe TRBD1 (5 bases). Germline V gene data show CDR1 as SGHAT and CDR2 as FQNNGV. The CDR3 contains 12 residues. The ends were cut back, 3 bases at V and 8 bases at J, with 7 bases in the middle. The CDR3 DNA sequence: TGTGCCAGCAGCTTCGAGGGGGAAAAACTGTTTTTT. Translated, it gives CASSFEGEKLFF.

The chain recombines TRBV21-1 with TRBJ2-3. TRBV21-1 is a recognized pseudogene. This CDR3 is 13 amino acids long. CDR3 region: CASSRPNDDTQYF. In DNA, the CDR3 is TGTGCCAGCAGCAGACCAAACGATGATACGCAGTATTTT.

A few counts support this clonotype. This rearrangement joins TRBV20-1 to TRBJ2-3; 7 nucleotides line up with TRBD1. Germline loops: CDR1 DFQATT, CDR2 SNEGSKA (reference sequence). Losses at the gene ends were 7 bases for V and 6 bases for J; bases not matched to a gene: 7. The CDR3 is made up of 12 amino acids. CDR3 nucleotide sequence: TGCAGTGTCCAGGGGGTATTTGATACGCAGTATTTT. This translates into CSVQGVFDTQYF.

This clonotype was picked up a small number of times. This chain's CDR3 is CASSAHPGGAGSDAQYF. For the CDR3, the DNA is TGTGCCAGCAGCGCCCACCCCGGGGGGGCCGGGTCGGATGCGCAGTATTTT. The V gene is TRBV11-2, the J gene TRBJ2-3; TRBD2 agrees at 8 bases. V was pared by 5 bases and J by 10 bases, with 20 bases of the junction left unmatched. Germline-derived CDR1 and CDR2 are SGHAT and FQNNGV. The CDR3 is 17 amino acids.

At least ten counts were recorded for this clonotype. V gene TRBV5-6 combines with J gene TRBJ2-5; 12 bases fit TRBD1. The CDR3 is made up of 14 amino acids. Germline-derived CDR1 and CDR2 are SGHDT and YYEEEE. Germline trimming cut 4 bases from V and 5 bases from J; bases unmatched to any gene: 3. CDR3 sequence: CASSRDRGRETQYF. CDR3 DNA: TGTGCCAGCAGCAGGGACAGGGGGCGGGAGACCCAGTACTTC.

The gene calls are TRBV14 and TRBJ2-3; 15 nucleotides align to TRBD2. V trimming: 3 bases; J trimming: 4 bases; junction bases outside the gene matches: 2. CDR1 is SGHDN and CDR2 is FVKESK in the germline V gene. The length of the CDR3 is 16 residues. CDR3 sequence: CASSHGLAGGSDTQYF. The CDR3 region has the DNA TGTGCCAGCAGCCATGGACTAGCGGGAGGGTCAGATACGCAGTATTTT.

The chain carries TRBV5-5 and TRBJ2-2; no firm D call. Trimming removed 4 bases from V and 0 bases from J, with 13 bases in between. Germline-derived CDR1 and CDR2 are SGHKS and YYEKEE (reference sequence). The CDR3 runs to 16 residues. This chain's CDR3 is CASSPRYGSNTGELFF. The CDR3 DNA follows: TGTGCCAGCAGCCCCCGTTACGGCTCGAACACCGGGGAGCTGTTTTTT.